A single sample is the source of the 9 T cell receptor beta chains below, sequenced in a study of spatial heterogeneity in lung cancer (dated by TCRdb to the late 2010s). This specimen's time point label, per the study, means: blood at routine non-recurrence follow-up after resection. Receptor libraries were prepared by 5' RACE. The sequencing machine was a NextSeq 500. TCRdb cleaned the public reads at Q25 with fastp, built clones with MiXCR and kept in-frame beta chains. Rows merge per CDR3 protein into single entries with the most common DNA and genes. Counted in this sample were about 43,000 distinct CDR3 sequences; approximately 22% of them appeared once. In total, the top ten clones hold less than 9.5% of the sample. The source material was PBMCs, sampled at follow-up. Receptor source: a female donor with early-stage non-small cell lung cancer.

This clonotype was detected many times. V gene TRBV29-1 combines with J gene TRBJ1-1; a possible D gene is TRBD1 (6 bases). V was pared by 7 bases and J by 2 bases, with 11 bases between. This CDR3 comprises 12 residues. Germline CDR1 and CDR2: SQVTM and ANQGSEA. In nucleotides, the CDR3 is TGCAGCGGGGGACACATAAACACTGAAGCTTTCTTT. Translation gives CSGGHINTEAFF.

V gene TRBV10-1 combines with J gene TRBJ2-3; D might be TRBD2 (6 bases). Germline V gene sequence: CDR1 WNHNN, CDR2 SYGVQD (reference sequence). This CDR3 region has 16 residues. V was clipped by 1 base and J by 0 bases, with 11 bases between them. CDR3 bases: TGCGCCAGCAGTGAGTTACGGGGGACGAGCACAGATACGCAGTATTTT. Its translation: CASSELRGTSTDTQYF.

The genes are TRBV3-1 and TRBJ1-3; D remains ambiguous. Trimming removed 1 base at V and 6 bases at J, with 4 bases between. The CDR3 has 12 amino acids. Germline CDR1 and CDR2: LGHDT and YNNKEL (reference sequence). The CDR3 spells CASSQAENTIYF. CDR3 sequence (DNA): TGTGCCAGCAGCCAAGCTGAAAACACCATATATTTT.

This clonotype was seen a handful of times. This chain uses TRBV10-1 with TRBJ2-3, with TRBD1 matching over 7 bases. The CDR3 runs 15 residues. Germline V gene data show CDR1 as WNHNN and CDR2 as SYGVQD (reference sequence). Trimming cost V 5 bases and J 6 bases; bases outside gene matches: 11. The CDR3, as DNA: TGCGCCAGCAGTTTTGGAAGAGGGGGCGCGGATACGCAGTATTTT. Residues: CASSFGRGGADTQYF.

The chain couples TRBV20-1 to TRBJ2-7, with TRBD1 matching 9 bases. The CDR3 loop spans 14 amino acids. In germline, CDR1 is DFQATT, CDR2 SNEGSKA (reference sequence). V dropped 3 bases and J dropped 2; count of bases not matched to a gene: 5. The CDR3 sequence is CSARADRGPYEQYF. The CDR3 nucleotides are TGCAGTGCTAGGGCGGACAGGGGCCCCTACGAGCAGTACTTC.

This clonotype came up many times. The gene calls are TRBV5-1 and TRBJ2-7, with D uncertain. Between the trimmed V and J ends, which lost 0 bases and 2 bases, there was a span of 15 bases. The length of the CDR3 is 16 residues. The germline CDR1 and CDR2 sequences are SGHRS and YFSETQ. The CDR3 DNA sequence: TGCGCCAGCAGCTTGGCCCTAAGTCGTTTCGCCTACGAGCAGTACTTC. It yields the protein CASSLALSRFAYEQYF.

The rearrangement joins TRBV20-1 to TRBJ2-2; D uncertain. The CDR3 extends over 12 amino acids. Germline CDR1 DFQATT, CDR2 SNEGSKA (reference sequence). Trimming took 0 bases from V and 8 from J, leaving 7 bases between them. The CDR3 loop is CSARDRTGELFF. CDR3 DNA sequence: TGCAGTGCTAGAGATAGGACGGGGGAGCTGTTTTTT.

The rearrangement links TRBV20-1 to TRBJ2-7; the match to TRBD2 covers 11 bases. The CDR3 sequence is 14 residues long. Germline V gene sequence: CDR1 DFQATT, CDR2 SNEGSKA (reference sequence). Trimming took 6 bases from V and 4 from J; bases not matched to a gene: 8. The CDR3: CSAIAGGVLYEQYF. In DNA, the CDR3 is TGCAGTGCCATAGCGGGAGGGGTTTTGTACGAGCAGTACTTC.

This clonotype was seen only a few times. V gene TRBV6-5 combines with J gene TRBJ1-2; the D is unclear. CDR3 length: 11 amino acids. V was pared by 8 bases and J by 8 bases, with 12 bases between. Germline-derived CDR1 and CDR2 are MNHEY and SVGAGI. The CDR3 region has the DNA TGTGCCAGCGGAAGAGTAAAGGGCTACACCTTC. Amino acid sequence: CASGRVKGYTF.